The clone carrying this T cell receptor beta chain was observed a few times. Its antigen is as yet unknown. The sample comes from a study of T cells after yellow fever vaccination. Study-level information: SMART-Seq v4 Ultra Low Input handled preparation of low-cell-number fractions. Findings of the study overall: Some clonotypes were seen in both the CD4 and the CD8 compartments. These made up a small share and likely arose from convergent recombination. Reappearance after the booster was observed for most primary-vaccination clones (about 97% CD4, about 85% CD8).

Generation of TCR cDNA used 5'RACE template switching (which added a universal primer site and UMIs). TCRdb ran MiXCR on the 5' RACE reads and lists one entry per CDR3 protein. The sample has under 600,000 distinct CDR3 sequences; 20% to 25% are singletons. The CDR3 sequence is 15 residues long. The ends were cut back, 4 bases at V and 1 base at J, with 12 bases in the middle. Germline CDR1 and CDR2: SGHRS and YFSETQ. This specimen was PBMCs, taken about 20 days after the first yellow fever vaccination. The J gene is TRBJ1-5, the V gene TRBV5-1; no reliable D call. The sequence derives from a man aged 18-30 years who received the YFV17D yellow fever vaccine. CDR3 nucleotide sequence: TGCGCCAGCAGCCGAGAAGGAGGGAGCAATCAGCCCCAGCATTTT. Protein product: CASSREGGSNQPQHF.